Below are 10 T cell receptor beta chains sequenced from a single sample in a study of identical twins. In TCRdb, the 5' RACE reads were re-called with MiXCR into one record per CDR3 protein. The sample yields over 600,000 distinct CDR3 sequences, less than 25% seen once. These data are also associated with another study on T cells expressing NK-cell markers.

Material: PBMCs. These TCRs come from a woman aged 18-29 years in good health.

This clonotype was observed a handful of times. The rearrangement joins TRBV20-1 to TRBJ2-1, with D tentatively TRBD2 (6 bases). This CDR3 is built from 16 residues. V lost 0 bases to trimming and J lost 0 bases, with 12 bases between them. Germline assignment: CDR1 DFQATT and CDR2 SNEGSKA (reference sequence). This chain's CDR3 is CSARDRTSFSYNEQFF. As DNA, the CDR3 is TGCAGTGCTAGAGATCGCACTAGCTTCTCCTACAATGAGCAGTTCTTC.

This clonotype was counted a few times. This chain connects TRBV5-1 to TRBJ2-4, with 8 positions matching TRBD1. The junction had 9 bases not matched to a gene; V was cut back by 4 bases and J by 9 bases. The CDR3 loop spans 14 amino acids. Germline V lookup: CDR1 SGHRS, CDR2 YFSETQ. The CDR3 nucleotides are TGCGCCAGCAGCCTGGGACAGGATGGAGGCATTCAGTACTTC. It encodes CASSLGQDGGIQYF.

The chain uses TRBV2 and TRBJ2-1, with 7 bases identical to TRBD1. Germline loops: CDR1 SNHLY, CDR2 FYNNEI. The CDR3 is made up of 15 amino acids. The V segment lost 2 bases and the J segment 2 bases; nucleotides outside the gene matches: 3. CDR3 sequence reads: CASSEIGTAYNEQFF. The CDR3 nucleotides are TGTGCCAGCAGTGAAATAGGGACAGCCTACAATGAGCAGTTCTTC.

The chain has TRBV5-1 and TRBJ2-3; D might be TRBD1 (5 bases). V lost 7 bases, J lost 2 bases, and 14 bases lay in between. This CDR3 has 14 residues. Germline lookup yields CDR1 SGHRS and CDR2 YFSETQ. CDR3 nucleotides: TGCGCCAGCGCAAGGGGTATCGTCACAGATACGCAGTATTTT. It codes for CASARGIVTDTQYF.

This clonotype has at least ten counts. V gene TRBV2 combines with J gene TRBJ1-5; 9 bases map to TRBD1. The CDR3 contains 14 residues. Germline loops: CDR1 SNHLY, CDR2 FYNNEI. The junction had 6 bases not matched to a gene; V was cut back by 6 bases and J by 6 bases. The CDR3 is CASSRDREVQPQHF. CDR3 coding DNA: TGTGCCAGCAGCCGGGACAGGGAGGTTCAGCCCCAGCATTTT.

There are many counts of this clonotype. The chain is built from TRBV20-1 and TRBJ2-1; 10 bases line up with TRBD2. V gave up 0 bases and J gave up 15 bases; unmatched junction bases: 17. CDR3 length equals 16 residues. CDR1 and CDR2 from the germline V gene are DFQATT and SNEGSKA (reference sequence). CDR3 DNA: TGCAGTGCTAGAGAGGGTCTGGAGAGCGGGGGGGTCCATCCGTTCTTC. It specifies CSAREGLESGGVHPFF.

The chain carries TRBV4-3 and TRBJ2-7; 8 bases line up with TRBD1. Trimming removed 4 bases from V and 4 bases from J; junction bases left unmatched: 12. There are 16 residues in the CDR3. CDR1 is LGHNA, CDR2 YSLEER, per germline. CDR3 residues: CASSPRDDRGLYEQYF. For the CDR3, the DNA is TGCGCCAGCAGCCCTAGAGACGACAGGGGTTTGTACGAGCAGTACTTC.

V gene TRBV11-2 combines with J gene TRBJ2-5; D call uncertain. This CDR3 region has 18 residues. Germline V gene sequence: CDR1 SGHAT, CDR2 FQNNGV. Trimming shortened V by 5 bases and J by 2 bases, and 24 bases separated the two germline ends. CDR3 DNA: TGTGCCAGCAGCCCCCACTGGCCCTATACCGGGCCACAAGAGACCCAGTACTTC. It is translated as CASSPHWPYTGPQETQYF.

This clonotype was counted at least ten times. V and J are TRBV7-6 and TRBJ1-2, with 9 bases matching TRBD1. In germline, CDR1 is SGHVS, CDR2 FNYEAQ. V lost 5 bases to trimming and J lost 5 bases; unmatched junction nucleotides: 6. CDR3 length: 14 residues. For the CDR3, the DNA is TGTGCCAGCAGCCCAAGACAGGGGGGGTATGGCTACACCTTC. It encodes CASSPRQGGYGYTF. Using reference TRBV7-6 and TRBJ1-2 for the parts outside the CDR3, the full variable domain is GAGVSQSPRYKVTKRGQDVALRCDPISGHVSLYWYRQALGQGPEFLTYFNYEAQQDKSGLPNDRFSAERPEGSISTLTIQRTEQRDSAMYRCASSPRQGGYGYTFGSGTRLTVV.

The rearrangement links TRBV10-1 to TRBJ2-1; 9 bases agree with TRBD1. Germline values: CDR1 WNHNN, CDR2 SYGVQD (reference sequence). Trimming cost V 0 bases and J 0 bases; bases outside gene matches: 0. This CDR3 is built from 16 residues. CDR3 sequence: CASSESTGGSYNEQFF. CDR3 nucleotides: TGCGCCAGCAGTGAGTCGACAGGGGGCTCCTACAATGAGCAGTTCTTC.